Below are 14 T cell receptor beta chains sequenced from a single sample in a study of cytomegalovirus exposure and HLA in healthy donors (dated by TCRdb to about 2017). Libraries were constructed by the immunoSEQ multiplex PCR assay. A mixture of 60 forward primers for TCR Vbeta segments and 13 reverse primers for TCR Jbeta segments was used in the multiplex PCR. TCRdb took this table from immuneACCESS and kept in-frame rearrangements with V and J called. Such tables lack part of the clones; where checked against another copy, unresolved V genes explain under half of the gap, and the rest is unexplained. In all, the sample holds about 150,000 clones, and less than 90% of those were seen once. The ten largest clones add up to more than 1.5% of the sample. Sequencing was done on a sample of PBMCs. Receptors originate from a middle-aged man in good health and CMV-seronegative.

J is TRBJ1-1 and V is TRBV5-1, with 8 bases identical to TRBD1. This CDR3 contains 14 residues. J was trimmed by 1 base and V by 1 base; bases with no gene match: 0. From germline, CDR1 is SGHRS and CDR2 YFSETQ. DNA of the CDR3: TGCGCCAGCAGCTTGCAGGGGGCGAACACTGAAGCTTTCTTT. This gives the protein CASSLQGANTEAFF.

V usage is TRBV18 and J usage is TRBJ1-6, with 10 bases identical to TRBD1. The CDR3 spans 15 residues. CDR1 KGHSH and CDR2 LQKENI come from the germline V gene. The V segment lost 2 bases and the J segment 7 bases; nucleotides outside the gene matches: 2. The CDR3: CASSPGGQGNSPLHF. The CDR3 DNA follows: TGTGCCAGCTCACCAGGGGGACAGGGGAATTCACCCCTCCACTTT.

This chain uses TRBV19 with TRBJ2-1, with 10 bases identical to TRBD2. CDR3 length equals 18 residues. The trim removed 3 bases at V and 4 bases at J, leaving 12 bases unmatched. From germline, CDR1 is LNHDA and CDR2 SQIVND (reference sequence). CDR3 coding DNA: TGTGCCAGTAGTATCCCTTTTCAGGTTAGCGGGGGGTACAATGAGCAGTTCTTC. Residues: CASSIPFQVSGGYNEQFF. The full variable domain, completed using reference TRBV19 and TRBJ2-1, is DGGITQSPKYLFRKEGQNVTLSCEQNLNHDAMYWYRQDPGQGLRLIYYSQIVNDFQKGDIAEGYSVSREKKESFPLTVTSAQKNPTAFYLCASSIPFQVSGGYNEQFFGPGTRLTVL.

The gene calls are TRBV7-8 and TRBJ1-3; D is unclear. Germline CDR1 and CDR2: SGHVS and FQNEAQ. Trimming took 0 bases from V and 2 from J, leaving 5 bases between them. The CDR3 extends over 14 amino acids. CDR3 nucleotide sequence: TGTGCCAGCAGCTTAGCGAGGGCTGGAAACACCATATATTTT. This sequence encodes CASSLARAGNTIYF.

The CDR3 nucleotides are TGCAGCGTACAGGGGGCAAACGAGCAGTACTTC. Translation gives CSVQGANEQYF. This rearrangement joins TRBV29-1 to TRBJ2-7, with 9 positions matching TRBD1. V lost 6 bases to trimming and J lost 5 bases; unmatched junction nucleotides: 2. This CDR3 region has 11 residues. Germline assignment: CDR1 SQVTM and CDR2 ANQGSEA.

This clone was found once. V gene TRBV2 combines with J gene TRBJ2-3; 8 bases are shared with TRBD1. The germline CDR1 and CDR2 sequences are SNHLY and FYNNEI. This CDR3 region has 19 residues. The ends lost 7 bases at V and 0 bases at J; junction bases unmatched: 18. The CDR3 nucleotides read TGTGCCAGCACACGAGTAGGACAGGGTTTACCCACTAGCACAGATACGCAGTATTTT. Translated, it gives CASTRVGQGLPTSTDTQYF.

This clone showed up just a few times. This chain uses TRBV6-6 with TRBJ2-1, with D possibly TRBD2 on 6 matching bases. The CDR3 sequence is 16 residues long. Germline V gene lookup returns CDR1 MNHNY and CDR2 SVGAGI (reference sequence). Trimming left V 4 bases short and J 0 bases short, with 13 bases between. This CDR3 reads CASSWEADNSYNEQFF. The CDR3 coding sequence is TGTGCCAGCAGTTGGGAGGCGGATAACTCCTACAATGAGCAGTTCTTC.

The genes are TRBV10-2 and TRBJ1-1; the D is unclear. The germline V gene has CDR1 WSHSY and CDR2 SAAADI. The CDR3 runs to 14 residues. With 3 bases removed from V and 0 bases from J, the gap between germline ends came to 8 bases. The CDR3 DNA reads as TGCGCCAGCAGTGAACTATTTATGAACACTGAAGCTTTCTTT. Its translation is CASSELFMNTEAFF.

This rearrangement joins TRBV18 to TRBJ1-4, with a weak D call TRBD1 (5 bases). The V and J ends lost 8 bases and 5 bases respectively, with 15 bases between them. Germline V gene lookup returns CDR1 KGHSH and CDR2 LQKENI. The CDR3 contains 14 residues. Here the CDR3 reads CASRGTGENEKLFF. The CDR3 nucleotides read TGTGCCAGCCGTGGCACAGGAGAGAATGAAAAACTGTTTTTT.

The J gene is TRBJ2-7, the V gene TRBV14, with D perhaps matching TRBD1 (6 bases). The length of the CDR3 is 12 residues. Germline assignment: CDR1 SGHDN and CDR2 FVKESK. V lost 2 bases and J lost 6, with 8 bases in between. CDR3 residues: CASSQNRVEQYF. CDR3 sequence (DNA): TGTGCCAGCAGCCAAAACAGGGTCGAGCAGTACTTC. Full variable domain (rest looked up from reference TRBV14 and TRBJ2-7): EAGVTQFPSHSVIEKGQTVTLRCDPISGHDNLYWYRRVMGKEIKFLLHFVKESKQDESGMPNNRFLAERTGGTYSTLKVQPAELEDSGVYFCASSQNRVEQYFGPGTRLTVT.

This chain uses TRBV27 with TRBJ2-1; 8 positions agree with TRBD2. The V gene's germline CDR1 is MNHEY and CDR2 SMNVEV (reference sequence). The CDR3 is 15 residues long. V lost 6 bases, J lost 6 bases, and 10 bases stayed unmatched. The chain's CDR3 is CASSPQRESGNEQFF. CDR3 in DNA: TGTGCCAGCAGCCCTCAGCGGGAGTCGGGCAATGAGCAGTTCTTC.

This chain joins TRBV4-1 and TRBJ1-3, with a possible D match to TRBD1 (5 bases). Trimming shortened V by 0 bases and J by 0 bases, and 9 bases separated the two germline ends. Germline lookup yields CDR1 MGHRA and CDR2 YSYEKL. This CDR3 is built from 16 residues. The CDR3 protein is CASSQDWTNSGNTIYF. The CDR3 DNA reads as TGCGCCAGCAGCCAAGACTGGACAAACTCTGGAAACACCATATATTTT.

The rearrangement uses TRBV5-6 and TRBJ1-1; 10 nucleotides line up with TRBD1. Per germline, CDR1 SGHDT and CDR2 YYEEEE. The CDR3 loop spans 16 amino acids. The trim removed 4 bases at V and 4 bases at J, leaving 10 bases unmatched. CDR3 in DNA: TGTGCCAGCAGCCCTGGGACAGGGGATCGGGGCACTGAAGCTTTCTTT. Its protein is CASSPGTGDRGTEAFF.

V and J are TRBV19 and TRBJ2-1; TRBD2 might be the D (6 bases). CDR1 and CDR2 (germline): LNHDA, SQIVND (reference sequence). This CDR3 has 14 amino acids. Trimming removed 10 bases from V and 7 bases from J, with 20 bases in between. DNA for the CDR3: TGTGCCACCACTCCGGTTGGCGGGGCAAATGAGCAGTTCTTC. This sequence encodes CATTPVGGANEQFF.